A selection of T cell receptor beta chains follows, all from one sample in a study of cytomegalovirus exposure and HLA in healthy donors. The data were produced by immunoSEQ multiplex PCR, yet TCRdb's version contains in-frame clones alone and is incomplete. This listing includes fewer than 150,000 clones. Sequencing was performed on PBMCs. The receptors were sampled from a woman aged 60-75 years in good health and CMV-seronegative. CDR3s include the opening cysteine and the closing phenylalanine or tryptophan. The D gene is left open where the match is weak.

V,D,J,DNA,CDR3
TRBV28,TRBD1,TRBJ1-3,TGTGCCAGCAGTAGGGGACAGCTTGGAAACACCATATATTTT,CASSRGQLGNTIYF
TRBV5-1,TRBD2,TRBJ2-1,TGCGCCAGCAGCTTGGGACTAGCGGGACGGGTCAGCTCCTACAATGAGCAGTTCTTC,CASSLGLAGRVSSYNEQFF
TRBV6-6,NA,TRBJ2-6,TGTGCCAGCAATACCAGGGGCTCTGGGGCCAACGTCCTGACTTTC,CASNTRGSGANVLTF
TRBV9,NA,TRBJ2-5,TGTGCCAGCAGCGTGGGGGGGCTCCTGGGGGAGACCCAGTACTTC,CASSVGGLLGETQYF
TRBV19,NA,TRBJ2-7,TGTGCCAGTAGAAATCTAAGAGGGAGTGAAAACTACGAGCAGTACTTC,CASRNLRGSENYEQYF
TRBV4-1,TRBD1,TRBJ2-7,TGCGCCAGCAGCCTGCAGGGGGCGGACGAGCAGTACTTC,CASSLQGADEQYF
TRBV4-1,TRBD1,TRBJ1-2,TGCGCCAGCGATCCGGGACAGGGTGGAGGCTACACCTTC,CASDPGQGGGYTF
TRBV5-6,NA,TRBJ1-1,TGTGCCAGCAGCTTTAGATCGGACAGCCAGGGGACTGAAGCTTTCTTT,CASSFRSDSQGTEAFF
TRBV10-3,NA,TRBJ2-2,TGTGCCATCAGTCCTCTAGCGAACACCGGGGAGCTGTTTTTT,CAISPLANTGELFF
TRBV5-1,TRBD2,TRBJ2-1,TGCGCCAGCACGTCAGGAGCGGGGGGATACAATGAGCAGTTCTTC,CASTSGAGGYNEQFF
TRBV27,NA,TRBJ2-2,TGTGCCAGCAGTTCCATCTCCGGGACTGGGGAGCTGTTTTTT,CASSSISGTGELFF
TRBV10-3,TRBD1,TRBJ1-1,TGTGCCATCAGCGCGGGGTATGCCTCCGGGACAGGGGGTACTGAAGCTTTCTTT,CAISAGYASGTGGTEAFF
TRBV28,NA,TRBJ2-2,TGTGCCAGCAGTTTAGTTCCGACAGCCGATACGAACACCGGGGAGCTGTTTTTT,CASSLVPTADTNTGELFF
TRBV4-1,NA,TRBJ1-5,TGCGCCAGCAGCCAAGATTTCGGCAATCAGCCCCAGCATTTT,CASSQDFGNQPQHF
TRBV7-3,TRBD1,TRBJ2-1,TGTGCCAGCAGCTTAATGACAGGGCCATACAATGAGCAGTTCTTC,CASSLMTGPYNEQFF
TRBV25-1,TRBD1,TRBJ2-2,TGTGCCAGCAGTCTTACAGGGGGCGCGTCCGGGGAGCTGTTTTTT,CASSLTGGASGELFF
TRBV6-1,NA,TRBJ2-7,TGTGCCAGCTCTCGGCAGGGGTACGAGCAGTACTTC,CASSRQGYEQYF
TRBV27,TRBD1,TRBJ2-7,TGTGCCAGCAGTTCCGTTGACAGGGGAAAGGACGAGCAGTACTTC,CASSSVDRGKDEQYF
TRBV28,TRBD1,TRBJ2-7,TGTGCCAGCACACAGGGGAGCAACGAGCAGTACTTC,CASTQGSNEQYF
TRBV6-1,TRBD2,TRBJ2-7,TGTGCCAGCAGTGAAATCGGGGGGGGCTACGGTGAGCAGTACTTC,CASSEIGGGYGEQYF
TRBV2,NA,TRBJ2-5,TGTGCCAGCAAGGGAGGCAGGGTGATGGAGACCCAGTACTTC,CASKGGRVMETQYF
TRBV5-6,TRBD1,TRBJ1-2,TGTGCCAGCAGCTTGTATGGACAGGGGTATAGCTATGGCTACACCTTC,CASSLYGQGYSYGYTF
TRBV5-4,NA,TRBJ1-3,TGTGCCAGCAGCTTGTCGGGCTCTGGAAACACCATATATTTT,CASSLSGSGNTIYF
TRBV6-1,NA,TRBJ2-4,TGTGCCAGCAGTGCATTAACAGGGTCCAACATTCAGTACTTC,CASSALTGSNIQYF
TRBV15,NA,TRBJ1-1,TGTGCCACCACCTCGGAAATCAGGGGGAACACTGAAGCTTTCTTT,CATTSEIRGNTEAFF
TRBV6-1,TRBD1,TRBJ2-5,TGTGCCAGCGGTAATTTGGGACAGGGGGTCGAGACCCAGTACTTC,CASGNLGQGVETQYF
TRBV19,TRBD2,TRBJ2-1,TGTGCCAGTAGTATTGGTTCGAGCGGGGGGGCTGAGCAGTTCTTC,CASSIGSSGGAEQFF
TRBV5-1,TRBD1,TRBJ1-1,TGCGCCAGCAGTTTGGACAGGGATGAAGGTGAAGCTTTCTTT,CASSLDRDEGEAFF
TRBV2,TRBD2,TRBJ2-7,TGTGCCAGCAAATCGGGACTAGCGAACTACGAGCAGTACTTC,CASKSGLANYEQYF
TRBV9,TRBD2,TRBJ2-7,TGTGCCAGCAGCTCGGGACTAGCGGTCTACGAGCAGTACTTC,CASSSGLAVYEQYF
TRBV5-8,NA,TRBJ1-5,TGTGCCAGCGCGGGACCGAGCAATCAGCCCCAGCATTTT,CASAGPSNQPQHF
TRBV30,TRBD2,TRBJ2-2,TGTGCCTGGGGGCCGGGACTAGGAGACACCGGGGAGCTGTTTTTT,CAWGPGLGDTGELFF
TRBV5-4,TRBD2,TRBJ2-3,TGTGCCAGCAGCCACGGACTAGCGGGAGAGGATACGCAGTATTTT,CASSHGLAGEDTQYF
TRBV1,NA,TRBJ2-3,TGCACCAGCAGCCGGGTGGGGCGGGGGCCCCCCACAGATACGCAGTATTTT,CTSSRVGRGPPTDTQYF
TRBV6-5,NA,TRBJ1-2,TGTGCCAGCAACGCAGGGATTACCCTAACGGATGGCTACACCTTC,CASNAGITLTDGYTF
TRBV19,NA,TRBJ2-7,TGTGCCAGTAGCATTACAACTATTAGCACAAGCTCCTACGAGCAGTACTTC,CASSITTISTSSYEQYF
TRBV5-1,NA,TRBJ1-1,TGCGCCAGCAGCTTGGCCGAACGGACAAACACTGAAGCTTTCTTT,CASSLAERTNTEAFF
TRBV5-5,TRBD1,TRBJ2-7,TGTGCCAGCAGCTTTTTACAGGGGGTCGCCTACGAGCAGTACTTC,CASSFLQGVAYEQYF
TRBV28,TRBD1,TRBJ1-2,TGTGCCAGCCTAACAGGGGGCGGTGGCTACACCTTC,CASLTGGGGYTF
TRBV6-1,NA,TRBJ1-5,TGTGCCAGCAGTGAAGGGCCATTCCCCAATCAGCCCCAGCATTTT,CASSEGPFPNQPQHF